Below are 27 T cell receptor beta chains sequenced from a single sample in a study of T cell responses to AZD1222 COVID-19 vaccine. Some clones are missing from TCRdb's copy, which holds only in-frame ones; the method was immunoSEQ multiplex PCR. Of 130,000 or so clones listed, 90% are singletons. Sequencing was performed on peripheral blood, taken on day 0 of AZD1222 vaccination. The receptor source for this set is an adult in good health.

This clone was picked up a small number of times. CDR3 nucleotides: TGCGCCAGCAGCTTGGGACTAGCGGGGGGGCTTCAAGAGACCCAGTACTTC. This sequence encodes CASSLGLAGGLQETQYF. The chain links TRBV5-1 to TRBJ2-5, with 14 positions matching TRBD2. Germline V gene data show CDR1 as SGHRS and CDR2 as YFSETQ. V trimming: 0 bases; J trimming: 2 bases; junction bases outside the gene matches: 3. The CDR3 covers 17 residues.

The chain has TRBV7-9 and TRBJ2-3, with a weak D call TRBD2 (6 bases). CDR3 size: 13 residues. Trimming stripped 1 base from V and 4 bases from J, with 6 bases between. Germline CDR1 reads SEHNR; CDR2 reads FQNEAQ (reference sequence). The CDR3 DNA is TGTGCCAGCAGCTTAGGCGGGGCAGATACGCAGTATTTT. Amino acid sequence: CASSLGGADTQYF. Using reference TRBV7-9 and TRBJ2-3 for the parts outside the CDR3, the full variable domain is DTGVSQNPRHKITKRGQNVTFRCDPISEHNRLYWYRQTLGQGPEFLTYFQNEAQLEKSRLLSDRFSAERPKGSFSTLEIQRTEQGDSAMYLCASSLGGADTQYFGPGTRLTVL.

This chain uses TRBV27 with TRBJ2-2; D unclear. V shed 3 bases and J shed 6 bases, with 11 bases lying between them. Germline lookup yields CDR1 MNHEY and CDR2 SMNVEV (reference sequence). This CDR3 region has 14 residues. CDR3 in amino acids: CASSFFDAAGELFF. CDR3 DNA: TGTGCCAGCAGTTTTTTCGATGCGGCCGGGGAGCTGTTTTTT.

The chain joins TRBV6-5 to TRBJ1-4; D possibly corresponds to TRBD1 (5 bases). The germline V gene has CDR1 MNHEY and CDR2 SVGAGI. This CDR3 contains 15 residues. V dropped 0 bases and J dropped 8 bases, with 13 bases sitting between them. The CDR3 here is CASSYSAGQGEKLFF. DNA for the CDR3: TGTGCCAGCAGTTACTCGGCGGGCCAGGGCGAAAAACTGTTTTTT.

V is TRBV6-9 and J is TRBJ2-7; no definite D call. With 7 bases removed from V and 3 bases from J, the gap between germline ends came to 4 bases. Germline V gene lookup returns CDR1 MNHGY and CDR2 SVAAGI. The CDR3 length is 10 residues. The CDR3 DNA sequence: TGTGCCAGCATCTACTACGAGCAGTACTTC. It is translated as CASIYYEQYF.

The J gene is TRBJ2-7, the V gene TRBV6-2 or TRBV6-3; D ambiguous. The V end lost 5 bases, the J end lost 6 bases, and 8 bases lay between the germline ends. The CDR3 is 11 amino acids. Germline CDR1 reads MNHEY; CDR2 reads SVGEGT. The CDR3 coding sequence is TGTGCCAGCAGTCCCTCTTTCGAGCAGTACTTC. Translating gives CASSPSFEQYF.

The rearrangement joins TRBV7-3 to TRBJ2-2; unclear D gene. The CDR3 spans 13 residues. Germline lookup yields CDR1 SGHTA and CDR2 FQGTGA. V lost 4 bases and J lost 5, with 8 bases in between. CDR3 loop: CASSYLETGELFF. For the CDR3, the DNA is TGTGCCAGCAGCTACCTCGAGACCGGGGAGCTGTTTTTT.

This chain uses TRBV27 with TRBJ1-5; no firm D call. The CDR3 is made up of 15 amino acids. Germline V gives CDR1 MNHEY, CDR2 SMNVEV (reference sequence). Between the trimmed V and J ends, which lost 6 bases and 0 bases, there was a span of 12 bases. Here the CDR3 reads CASRGHGFSNQPQHF. The CDR3 region has the DNA TGTGCCAGCAGGGGTCACGGTTTTAGCAATCAGCCCCAGCATTTT.

The rearrangement links TRBV14 to TRBJ2-7; TRBD1 agrees at 10 bases. Per germline, CDR1 SGHDN and CDR2 FVKESK. V gave up 1 base and J gave up 6 bases; unmatched junction bases: 0. The CDR3 is 13 residues long. The CDR3 DNA reads as TGTGCCAGCAGCCAAGGGGACAGGGGCGAGCAGTACTTC. This encodes CASSQGDRGEQYF.

This rearrangement joins TRBV4-2 to TRBJ1-1, with D possibly matching TRBD1 (6 bases). Trimming shortened V by 0 bases and J by 5 bases, and 13 bases separated the two germline ends. CDR1 and CDR2 (germline): LGHNA, YNFKEQ. This CDR3 has 15 residues. Here the CDR3 DNA reads TGTGCCAGCAGCCAAGATATGGGGGGCATTACTGAAGCTTTCTTT. Protein product: CASSQDMGGITEAFF.

V usage is TRBV7-9 and J usage is TRBJ2-2; maybe TRBD1 (6 bases). Germline assignment: CDR1 SEHNR and CDR2 FQNEAQ (reference sequence). Trimming shortened V by 11 bases and J by 1 base, and 17 bases separated the two germline ends. This CDR3 is 15 amino acids long. The CDR3 coding sequence is TGTGCCTGCTATTCCGGGACACAGAACACCGGGGAGCTGTTTTTT. This translates into CACYSGTQNTGELFF.

The V call is TRBV19, the J call TRBJ1-4; no clear D. V was clipped by 2 bases and J by 8 bases, with 12 bases between them. The CDR3 is made up of 14 amino acids. Germline values: CDR1 LNHDA, CDR2 SQIVND (reference sequence). Here the CDR3 DNA reads TGTGCCAGTAGTATAACCCCCTTTGGCGAAAAACTGTTTTTT. Its protein is CASSITPFGEKLFF.

The chain is built from TRBV4-3 and TRBJ2-3; D unresolved. Trimming removed 0 bases at V and 4 bases at J, with 5 bases between. Germline CDR1 and CDR2: LGHNA and YSLEER. The length of the CDR3 is 13 residues. The CDR3 region has the DNA TGCGCCAGCAGCCAAGACTATTCAGATACGCAGTATTTT. Its protein is CASSQDYSDTQYF.

The chain recombines TRBV7-9 with TRBJ2-2; D might be TRBD1 (5 bases). This CDR3 comprises 16 residues. Germline V lookup: CDR1 SEHNR, CDR2 FQNEAQ (reference sequence). V lost 5 bases to trimming and J lost 5 bases, with 18 bases between them. Here the CDR3 DNA reads TGTGCCAGCAGCACGACAAGGGGCGATTGGACCGGGGAGCTGTTTTTT. It encodes CASSTTRGDWTGELFF.

This rearrangement joins TRBV5-5 to TRBJ2-2, with 12 bases lining up with TRBD2. J was trimmed by 7 bases and V by 4 bases; bases with no gene match: 11. Germline V gene lookup returns CDR1 SGHKS and CDR2 YYEKEE (reference sequence). The CDR3 is made up of 17 amino acids. The CDR3 DNA is TGTGCCAGCAGCAGGAGAACTAGCGGGGGGCCCCTCGGGGAGCTGTTTTTT. As protein: CASSRRTSGGPLGELFF.

The V gene is TRBV9, the J gene TRBJ2-1; 7 bases map to TRBD2. With V trimmed by 0 bases and J by 0 bases, 6 bases remained unmatched. The V gene's germline CDR1 is SGDLS and CDR2 YYNGEE. The CDR3 has 17 residues. The CDR3 nucleotides read TGTGCCAGCAGCGTAGAGGCGGGGGTGAGCTCCTACAATGAGCAGTTCTTC. Its translation: CASSVEAGVSSYNEQFF.

This chain joins TRBV10-3 and TRBJ1-5; TRBD1 matches 9 bases. The CDR3 is made up of 16 amino acids. Unmatched junction bases numbered 2, after V lost 2 bases and J lost 0 bases. Looked up from germline, CDR1 is ENHRY and CDR2 is SYGVKD. Written as DNA, the CDR3 is TGTGCCATCAGTGAGGGGACAGGGTATAGCAATCAGCCCCAGCATTTT. Protein: CAISEGTGYSNQPQHF.

The J gene is TRBJ1-1, the V gene TRBV6-2 or TRBV6-3; 8 bases map to TRBD1. V was clipped by 4 bases and J by 4 bases; unmatched bases: 5. Germline V gene lookup returns CDR1 MNHEY and CDR2 SVGEGT. CDR3 length equals 14 residues. CDR3 DNA sequence: TGTGCCAGCAGTTCGGGACAGGTGAGCACTGAAGCTTTCTTT. Amino acids: CASSSGQVSTEAFF.

V and J are TRBV19 and TRBJ2-7; D is possibly TRBD1 or TRBD2 (5 bases each). CDR1 LNHDA and CDR2 SQIVND come from the germline V gene (reference sequence). This CDR3 comprises 16 residues. V dropped 5 bases and J dropped 2 bases, with 19 bases sitting between them. The CDR3 spells CASSPGIWDRAYEQYF. In DNA, the CDR3 is TGTGCCAGTAGTCCGGGAATTTGGGACCGAGCCTACGAGCAGTACTTC.

The chain has TRBV19 and TRBJ1-1; D remains unclear. The CDR3 is made up of 13 amino acids. V was clipped by 5 bases and J by 1 base, with 8 bases between them. CDR1 and CDR2 (germline): LNHDA, SQIVND (reference sequence). CDR3 coding DNA: TGTGCCAGTAGTCCTAATACGAACACTGAAGCTTTCTTT. It yields the protein CASSPNTNTEAFF.

V is TRBV30 and J is TRBJ2-5; TRBD2 aligns across 7 bases. Germline V gene lookup returns CDR1 GTSNPN and CDR2 SVGIG (reference sequence). Trimming took 5 bases from V and 3 from J; bases not matched to a gene: 3. This CDR3 has 12 residues. The CDR3 sequence is CAWGGLEETQYF. DNA of the CDR3: TGTGCCTGGGGAGGACTAGAAGAGACCCAGTACTTC.

The rearrangement uses TRBV9 and TRBJ2-3; D unclear. There are 10 residues in the CDR3. Germline assignment: CDR1 SGDLS and CDR2 YYNGEE. Trimming took off 4 bases at V and 3 bases at J, with 0 bases between the two ends. The CDR3 loop is CASSTDTQYF. CDR3 bases: TGTGCCAGCAGCACAGATACGCAGTATTTT.

The chain joins TRBV28 to TRBJ1-4; 7 bases map to TRBD1. The junction had 18 bases not matched to a gene; V was cut back by 10 bases and J by 10 bases. The CDR3 has 15 amino acids. CDR1 and CDR2 (germline): MDHEN, SYDVKM. The DNA of the CDR3 is TGTGCCACCAATCCGGGACAGAGGGGTTTGGGAAAACTGTTTTTT. This gives the protein CATNPGQRGLGKLFF.

The V and J genes are TRBV28 and TRBJ2-1; 10 bases match TRBD2. J was trimmed by 9 bases and V by 7 bases; bases with no gene match: 9. The germline gives CDR1 MDHEN, CDR2 SYDVKM. The CDR3 is 14 amino acids. The chain's CDR3 is CASTSGGFVGEQFF. CDR3 sequence (DNA): TGTGCCAGCACTAGCGGGGGTTTCGTAGGTGAGCAGTTCTTC.

The gene calls are TRBV5-8 and TRBJ1-5; D not resolved. V was trimmed by 4 bases and J by 0 bases, leaving 14 bases between them. Germline loops: CDR1 SGHTS, CDR2 YDEGEE. The CDR3 totals 16 residues. CDR3 nucleotides: TGTGCCAGCAGCGCGGGAAGGACGACTAGCAATCAGCCCCAGCATTTT. Protein: CASSAGRTTSNQPQHF.

The rearrangement joins TRBV5-4 to TRBJ2-7, with 7 positions matching TRBD1. J gave up 6 bases and V 5 bases, and 11 bases lay outside the gene matches. This CDR3 comprises 14 residues. Per the germline V gene, CDR1 is SGHNT and CDR2 is YYREEE (reference sequence). CDR3 sequence: CASSRGGQYPEQYF. CDR3 DNA sequence: TGTGCCAGCAGTCGTGGGGGACAGTATCCCGAGCAGTACTTC.

The chain joins TRBV11-2 to TRBJ1-1; a weak D match, TRBD1 (6 bases). The CDR3 is 15 amino acids. Trimming shortened V by 5 bases and J by 3 bases, and 16 bases separated the two germline ends. Germline V gene sequence: CDR1 SGHAT, CDR2 FQNNGV. CDR3 residues: CASSRAGGADTEAFF. For the CDR3, the DNA is TGTGCCAGCAGCCGCGCGGGGGGCGCCGACACTGAAGCTTTCTTT.